Each of the 30 T cell receptor beta chains below was sequenced from the same sample in a study of long-term antiretroviral therapy in people with HIV. Investigators performed immunoSEQ version v3.0 at survey level. Libraries were prepared by immunoSEQ multiplex PCR; TCRdb keeps only in-frame clonotypes and omits some of them. The table has roughly 20,000 clones, over 80% seen once. The sample here was unsorted PBMCs, taken about 4 years after starting antiretroviral therapy. Every receptor here comes from a man younger than 30 with HIV.

This rearrangement joins TRBV19 to TRBJ1-5; D perhaps matches TRBD1 (5 bases). The CDR3 totals 13 residues. Germline V gene lookup returns CDR1 LNHDA and CDR2 SQIVND (reference sequence). Trimming stripped 7 bases from V and 5 bases from J, with 12 bases between. The DNA of the CDR3 is TGTGCCAGTACCCCGGGGCCTCATCAGCCCCAGCATTTT. This encodes CASTPGPHQPQHF.

The V call is TRBV2, the J call TRBJ2-1; possible D gene TRBD1, 6 bases. The length of the CDR3 is 16 residues. V lost 7 bases, J lost 9 bases, and 25 bases lay in between. Per germline, CDR1 SNHLY and CDR2 FYNNEI. The CDR3 sequence is CASTDQTGFLLGEQFF. The CDR3 DNA follows: TGTGCCAGCACTGACCAAACAGGGTTCTTGCTCGGTGAGCAGTTCTTC.

V usage is TRBV27 and J usage is TRBJ2-7, with D perhaps matching TRBD1 (6 bases). V lost 3 bases and J lost 3, with 9 bases in between. This CDR3 comprises 13 residues. Germline V gene sequence: CDR1 MNHEY, CDR2 SMNVEV (reference sequence). This chain's CDR3 is CASSLGADYEQYV. The CDR3 DNA is TGTGCCAGCAGTTTGGGGGCCGACTACGAGCAGTACGTC.

V gene TRBV5-1 combines with J gene TRBJ2-1; D perhaps matches TRBD1 (5 bases). The V and J ends lost 0 bases and 4 bases respectively, with 11 bases between them. CDR1 and CDR2 (germline): SGHRS, YFSETQ. CDR3 length equals 15 residues. This CDR3 reads CASSLAEAGYNEQFF. The CDR3 nucleotides read TGCGCCAGCAGCTTGGCCGAGGCAGGGTACAATGAGCAGTTCTTC.

This chain links TRBV19 with TRBJ2-3; D is unclear. The CDR3 runs 15 residues. CDR1 is LNHDA and CDR2 is SQIVND in the germline V gene (reference sequence). V was cut by 10 bases and J by 2 bases, with 19 bases left in between. CDR3 nucleotides: TGTGCCACCGCCCCTCTGACACCACACACAGATACGCAGTATTTT. Its protein is CATAPLTPHTDTQYF.

Comments on this clone: One end of the junction does not line up with germline, which may come from a read error. V usage is TRBV4-2 and J usage is TRBJ2-3; 12 bases are a match to TRBD2. There are 18 residues in the CDR3. CDR1 is LGHNA and CDR2 is YNFKEQ in the germline V gene. The CDR3 DNA reads as TGTGCCAGCAGCCAAGATCAGTCTCCGGGACTAGCGGGTGTCCTAGGAACTTTT. Its translation: CASSQDQSPGLAGVLGTF.

The chain links TRBV29-1 to TRBJ2-3; D possibly corresponds to TRBD1 (5 bases). The germline CDR1 and CDR2 sequences are SQVTM and ANQGSEA. The CDR3 covers 15 residues. Trimming removed 6 bases at V and 2 bases at J, with 18 bases between. CDR3 DNA: TGCAGCGTGGTCCAGGGTCCGCTATTCACAGATACGCAGTATTTT. This sequence encodes CSVVQGPLFTDTQYF.

This sequence joins TRBV4-2 and TRBJ2-2; 10 bases map to TRBD2. Germline CDR1 reads LGHNA; CDR2 reads YNFKEQ. Losses at the gene ends were 1 base for V and 3 bases for J; bases not matched to a gene: 8. The CDR3 runs to 18 residues. The CDR3 loop reads CASSQVQRGGRDTGELFF. CDR3 nucleotides: TGTGCCAGCAGCCAAGTCCAGCGGGGGGGACGGGACACCGGGGAGCTGTTTTTT.

V is TRBV9 and J is TRBJ2-3, with D unclear. The V end lost 0 bases, the J end lost 0 bases, and 11 bases lay between the germline ends. The CDR3 covers 16 residues. Germline V gene lookup returns CDR1 SGDLS and CDR2 YYNGEE. DNA for the CDR3: TGTGCCAGCAGCGTAGGAAACGGGCCAAGCACAGATACGCAGTATTTT. Residues: CASSVGNGPSTDTQYF.

The CDR3 DNA is TGTGCCAGCAGTCCGGGACAGGGCCCGAAAAAACTGTTTTTT. Translated, it gives CASSPGQGPKKLFF. The chain joins TRBV6-6 to TRBJ1-4; 9 bases fit TRBD1. Germline CDR1 reads MNHNY; CDR2 reads SVGAGI (reference sequence). CDR3 length equals 14 residues. Trimming took 5 bases from V and 9 from J; bases not matched to a gene: 7.

The chain couples TRBV7-9 to TRBJ1-1, with D tentatively TRBD1 (5 bases). V was shortened by 7 bases and J by 6 bases, with 15 bases between the two germline ends. CDR1 SEHNR and CDR2 FQNEAQ come from the germline V gene (reference sequence). This CDR3 is built from 13 residues. CDR3 sequence: CASTLGGVAEAFF. Here the CDR3 DNA reads TGTGCCAGCACCCTCGGGGGGGTGGCTGAAGCTTTCTTT.

The chain is built from TRBV18 and TRBJ1-1, with D possibly being TRBD1 (6 bases). The CDR3 contains 17 residues. V lost 2 bases to trimming and J lost 6 bases, with 22 bases between them. Germline values: CDR1 KGHSH, CDR2 LQKENI. The CDR3 loop reads CASSPTTSQGTRSEAFF. Here the CDR3 DNA reads TGTGCCAGCTCACCAACAACATCCCAGGGGACTCGCTCTGAAGCTTTCTTT.

This clone was observed a single time. This rearrangement joins TRBV19 to TRBJ2-5; D unclear. The germline gives CDR1 LNHDA, CDR2 SQIVND (reference sequence). V was cut by 3 bases and J by 0 bases, with 8 bases left in between. The CDR3 is 14 residues long. The CDR3 DNA reads TGTGCCAGTAGTATTAGTACCCACCAAGAGACCCAGTACTTC. Amino acid sequence: CASSISTHQETQYF. The full variable domain, in which reference TRBV19 and TRBJ2-5 provide the parts outside the CDR3, is DGGITQSPKYLFRKEGQNVTLSCEQNLNHDAMYWYRQDPGQGLRLIYYSQIVNDFQKGDIAEGYSVSREKKESFPLTVTSAQKNPTAFYLCASSISTHQETQYFGPGTRLLVL.

V is TRBV18 and J is TRBJ2-7; weak D call: TRBD1 (6 bases). The CDR3 contains 15 residues. Trimming stripped 3 bases from V and 4 bases from J, with 16 bases between. Germline CDR1 is KGHSH and CDR2 is LQKENI. DNA for the CDR3: TGTGCCAGCTCACCCTCAGGGGAAGTCTTTTACGAGCAGTACTTC. Protein product: CASSPSGEVFYEQYF.

This rearrangement joins TRBV4-1 to TRBJ1-5, with D unresolved. Deletions cut 2 bases from V and 3 bases from J, with 14 bases between. Germline CDR1 is MGHRA and CDR2 is YSYEKL. The CDR3 sequence is 16 residues long. The CDR3 protein is CASSQRAVTHNQPQHF. CDR3 coding DNA: TGCGCCAGCAGCCAACGGGCCGTCACACACAATCAGCCCCAGCATTTT.

V and J are TRBV11-2 and TRBJ2-1; D is unclear. The germline V gene encodes CDR1 SGHAT and CDR2 FQNNGV. CDR3 length: 14 amino acids. The V end was cut by 1 base, the J end by 7 bases, with 11 bases between. CDR3 DNA sequence: TGTGCCAGCAGCTTAGTCCTGACTGGGAATGAGCAGTTCTTC. Its protein is CASSLVLTGNEQFF.

This chain links TRBV5-4 with TRBJ2-7, with no clear D. Trimming cost V 5 bases and J 0 bases, with 15 bases left between them. The length of the CDR3 is 15 residues. The germline CDR1 and CDR2 sequences are SGHNT and YYREEE (reference sequence). The CDR3 sequence: CASSPERPGSYEQYF. The CDR3 bases are TGTGCCAGCAGTCCCGAACGCCCCGGCTCCTACGAGCAGTACTTC.

This chain's CDR3 is CASSPTGELFF. CDR3 DNA sequence: TGTGCCAGCAGCCCCACCGGGGAGCTGTTTTTT. This chain links TRBV7-8 with TRBJ2-2; D is unclear. V was cut by 5 bases and J by 4 bases, with 2 bases left in between. The germline gives CDR1 SGHVS, CDR2 FQNEAQ. This CDR3 has 11 amino acids.

This sequence joins TRBV29-1 and TRBJ1-5; D is possibly TRBD1 (6 bases). Germline assignment: CDR1 SQVTM and CDR2 ANQGSEA. Trimming pared 7 bases from V and 5 bases from J, leaving 21 bases between. The CDR3 totals 15 residues. The DNA for the CDR3 is TGCAGCGCTATCTTCTCCGCAGGGGAATATCAGCCCCAGCATTTT. Its translation: CSAIFSAGEYQPQHF.

This clone was seen once. The chain joins TRBV10-3 to TRBJ1-1; D not resolved. The germline CDR1 and CDR2 sequences are ENHRY and SYGVKD. The V and J ends lost 10 bases and 1 base respectively, with 10 bases between them. The length of the CDR3 is 12 residues. This chain's CDR3 is CATRSQNTEAFF. The CDR3 nucleotides read TGTGCCACCCGGTCCCAGAACACTGAAGCTTTCTTT.

V usage is TRBV7-6 and J usage is TRBJ2-7; D not resolved. CDR1 and CDR2 from the germline V gene are SGHVS and FNYEAQ. The CDR3 is 12 amino acids. Trimming took 4 bases from V and 2 from J, leaving 6 bases between them. The CDR3 reads CASSSGPYEQYV. The DNA for the CDR3 is TGTGCCAGCAGCTCCGGGCCCTACGAGCAGTACGTC.

In DNA form, the CDR3 reads TGTGCCAGCAGCTTCACCTCAGGGGAGGGTAGGACAGATACGCAGTATTTT. Translated: CASSFTSGEGRTDTQYF. The V call is TRBV9, the J call TRBJ2-3, with D tentatively TRBD2 (7 bases). The germline gives CDR1 SGDLS, CDR2 YYNGEE. V was pared by 4 bases and J by 3 bases, with 21 bases between. The CDR3 is made up of 17 amino acids.

This clone was found a few times. The chain carries TRBV2 and TRBJ2-7; weak D call: TRBD1 (6 bases). The CDR3 sequence is 10 residues long. Trimming pared 8 bases from V and 5 bases from J, leaving 7 bases between. From germline, CDR1 is SNHLY and CDR2 FYNNEI. The CDR3 reads CASGGDEQYF. In nucleotides, the CDR3 is TGTGCCAGCGGGGGCGACGAGCAGTACTTC.

Turning to this clone: Other DNA sequences in the sample encode the same CDR3. The chain joins TRBV5-1 to TRBJ1-1; unclear D gene. The germline CDR1 and CDR2 sequences are SGHRS and YFSETQ. Trimming cost V 0 bases and J 1 base, with 4 bases left between them. This CDR3 spans 13 amino acids. CDR3 residues: CASSLAGNTEAFF. CDR3 coding DNA: TGCGCCAGCAGCTTGGCAGGGAACACTGAAGCTTTCTTT.

The chain has TRBV5-1 and TRBJ2-2; 9 bases map to TRBD1. This CDR3 region has 15 residues. The germline CDR1 and CDR2 sequences are SGHRS and YFSETQ. The J segment lost 6 bases and the V segment lost 4 bases, leaving 7 bases of the junction unmatched. CDR3 coding DNA: TGCGCCAGCAGCATCCGGGACAGGGTGTCCGGGGAGCTGTTTTTT. This translates into CASSIRDRVSGELFF. Using reference TRBV5-1 and TRBJ2-2 for the parts outside the CDR3, the full variable domain is KAGVTQTPRYLIKTRGQQVTLSCSPISGHRSVSWYQQTPGQGLQFLFEYFSETQRNKGNFPGRFSGRQFSNSRSEMNVSTLELGDSALYLCASSIRDRVSGELFFGEGSRLTVL.

This rearrangement joins TRBV28 to TRBJ2-7, with TRBD1 identical over 9 bases. Germline V gene data show CDR1 as MDHEN and CDR2 as SYDVKM. The CDR3 consists of 15 residues. After removal of 6 bases from V and 2 bases from J, the junction contained 8 bases not matched to a gene. CDR3 nucleotide sequence: TGTGCCAGCAGCCAACAGGGGGCTCTACCCTACGAGCAGTACGTC. Translating gives CASSQQGALPYEQYV.

The table lists this clone with a count of one. This rearrangement joins TRBV5-1 to TRBJ1-2; maybe TRBD1 (6 bases). The length of the CDR3 is 13 residues. CDR1 is SGHRS, CDR2 YFSETQ, per germline. Trimming stripped 1 base from V and 4 bases from J, with 8 bases between. DNA of the CDR3: TGCGCCAGCAGCTTGCAGGGGTTCTATGGCTACACCTTC. Translation: CASSLQGFYGYTF. Filled out from reference TRBV5-1 and TRBJ1-2, the complete variable domain reads KAGVTQTPRYLIKTRGQQVTLSCSPISGHRSVSWYQQTPGQGLQFLFEYFSETQRNKGNFPGRFSGRQFSNSRSEMNVSTLELGDSALYLCASSLQGFYGYTFGSGTRLTVV.

The rearrangement links TRBV5-4 to TRBJ2-7; unclear D gene. Germline V gene sequence: CDR1 SGHNT, CDR2 YYREEE (reference sequence). V was shortened by 1 base and J by 3 bases, with 8 bases between the two germline ends. The CDR3 extends over 13 amino acids. DNA for the CDR3: TGTGCCAGCAGCTTGAGTCCGAGCTACGAGCAGTACTTC. Translated: CASSLSPSYEQYF.

The chain has TRBV5-4 and TRBJ1-1; TRBD1 matches at 8 bases. Germline lookup yields CDR1 SGHNT and CDR2 YYREEE (reference sequence). V lost 4 bases, J lost 6 bases, and 5 bases stayed unmatched. This CDR3 has 13 amino acids. The CDR3 DNA follows: TGTGCCAGCAGCCGGGGACAGGACCCTGAAGCTTTCTTT. Protein: CASSRGQDPEAFF.

V usage is TRBV28 and J usage is TRBJ1-1, with a weak D call TRBD1 (5 bases). Trimming pared 2 bases from V and 5 bases from J, leaving 12 bases between. The germline V gene encodes CDR1 MDHEN and CDR2 SYDVKM. This CDR3 has 14 amino acids. The CDR3 sequence: CASSLSPGRTEAFF. The DNA of the CDR3 is TGTGCCAGCAGTTTAAGCCCAGGGAGGACTGAAGCTTTCTTT.